This TCR beta chain was recorded in a study of blood T cell repertoires in COVID-19. Germline CDR1 is MDHEN and CDR2 is SYDVKM. Trimming removed 6 bases from V and 0 bases from J, with 12 bases in between. CDR3 size: 15 residues. As originally analysed: The assay estimated nucleated cells by amplifying reference gene primers. The table came from immunoSEQ multiplex PCR; TCRdb's copy has only in-frame clones and leaves some out. The DNA was the basis for D and trimming; V, J and clone size are from that table. The sample has over 70,000 clones, 82% seen once. Sequences were obtained from peripheral blood. The chain combines TRBV28 with TRBJ1-5; weak D call: TRBD1 (6 bases). The TCR sequence derives from a man in his 60s with acute or convalescent COVID-19. The chain's CDR3 is CASRRGGYSNQPQHF. The CDR3 coding sequence is TGTGCCAGCAGGAGGGGGGGATATAGCAATCAGCCCCAGCATTTT.